This T cell receptor beta chain was recorded in a study of long-term antiretroviral therapy in people with HIV (dated 2022 in TCRdb). Notes on the research overall: Collection of the earliest samples took place about a decade ahead of the 2015 WHO recommendation for immediate ART, at a time when ART was typically delayed until CD4 counts fell. From fewer than 35 adults with confirmed HIV infection, the cohort provided 150 to 200 cryopreserved PBMC samples, gathered serially across a mean of approximately six years (range 1-12). Of the roughly 30 participants with HIV, about twelve were female. Whether ART initiation and durable HIV suppression were associated with changes in peripheral blood TRB repertoire composition and diversity was tested in a retrospective serial study. Test extractions of a monoclonal T-cell line alongside some 35 polyclonal samples showed no cross-contamination during QIAcube processing.

To be included, a participant needed at least one PBMC sample from before ART initiation plus at least two post-ART samples. All participants with HIV were treated in the United States of America. Cryopreserved samples of roughly 0.85-11 million PBMC were thawed and washed before DNA extraction. At the time of the earliest PBMC sample for each participant with HIV, ages ranged from 23 to 54 years. PBMC samples were contributed by each participant from 1-4 timepoints before ART initiation and 2-8 timepoints after ART initiation, with a median of 7 samples. Serial HIV viral load, CD4+ T-cell count, ART history and demographic data were obtained for every participant. A Qiagen kit on a QIAcube was used to extract genomic DNA from unsorted PBMC, with samples processed in batches of 12. Concerning this clone: What this receptor recognizes is not known. No base-level quality is on record; no much larger clone is a single base apart.

The investigation overall reported the following: Samples dated from the mid-2000s to the late 2010s, and the ART regimens used may be less effective than current ones. Inferences about post-ART repertoire changes were limited because no data were available on ART adherence, viral resistance or therapy changes. Unsorted PBMC were profiled instead of sorted CD4+ and CD8+ T cells because pre-ART samples had limited cell numbers. CDR3 length ranges in HIV repertoires were narrower than in controls, and network structure suggested an antigen-experienced repertoire with only a slight naive shift after ART. Starting ART was linked to a significant rise in TRB diversity, yet even after long-term ART the diversity remained significantly lower than in transplant donor controls. Because PBMC availability was limited, only the TCR beta chain was sequenced, with no alpha chain pairing. The repertoire was dominated across all time points by expanded TRB clones identified before ART initiation, although this dominance was seen to fluctuate and to decrease in many PLHIV after ART.

The immunoSEQ hsTCRB v3.0 assay was used at survey level resolution to sequence the TRB variable region. A depth of roughly 35,000-55,000 T-cell genomes per sample was targeted for TRB sequencing. Pooled TRB libraries were sequenced on an Illumina MiSeq with a v3 150-cycle kit. Concerning the study's data processing: Repertoire analysis was performed in R inside a reproducible Nextflow workflow that covered QC, data transformation and analysis. LymphoSeq2, an R package for exploring AIRR-Seq data, was used to implement custom analyses. A few samples yielding fewer than 5000 total TRB sequences were excluded, leaving around 200 analyzed HIV repertoires. Among the 170 to 200 retained HIV repertoires, 59 were collected before ART initiation and around 130 after ART initiation. Repertoires were downsampled to 5000 TRB nucleotide sequences, with summary statistics averaged over 100 downsampling iterations. The analysis kept only TRB sequences whose CDR3 regions were at least seven amino acids long. A Shannon entropy-derived clonality score and the Gini coefficient were used to measure diversity. In repertoire networks, the top 5000 CDR3 amino acid sequences were linked whenever an edit distance of one separated two sequences. For TRB CDR3 amino acid sequences, antigen specificity groups and MHC restriction were predicted with GLIPH2. To flag known associations with CMV, EBV, HIV or tissue antigens, CDR3 amino acid sequences were compared against VDJdb and McPAS-TCR. Pre-ART, post-ART and control groups were compared with Wilcoxon signed-rank tests and Holm-Bonferroni correction. Drawn from immuneACCESS, this table holds only the in-frame rearrangements with V and J called that TCRdb kept. Clones are partly lost; checked studies trace under half to an unresolved V gene and leave the rest unexplained. That table furnishes V, J and clone size, whereas the DNA furnished D and trimming. For this sample the table gives some 40,000 clones, of which less than 90% were detected only once. The ten largest make up 3.5% to 4.5% of the sample.

CDR1 ENHRY and CDR2 SYGVKD are derived from the germline V gene. Trimming accounts for 6 bases at V and 4 bases at J, while the number of junction bases matched to no gene is 4. Spanning cysteine to phenylalanine, the CDR3 consists of 14 amino acids. The CDR3 DNA has 42 bases and is translated from base 1. The V and J genes are TRBV10-3 and TRBJ2-3; 10 bases in the junction line up with TRBD2. This sample comprised unsorted PBMCs, obtained 1.2 years after starting antiretroviral therapy. This TCR came from a woman between 50 and 59 years old with HIV. The DNA sequence is as follows: TGTGCCATCAGGAGCGGGGGGGCAGCAGATACGCAGTATTTT. It codes for CAIRSGGAADTQYF.